This TCR beta chain was sequenced during a study of T cells after yellow fever vaccination. TCRdb re-derived calls from the 5' RACE reads in MiXCR, one entry per CDR3 protein. The sample consists of hundreds of thousands of distinct CDR3 sequences, 8.7% of them appearing once. This clonotype was observed a few times. The CDR3 spans 14 residues. The V and J ends lost 3 bases and 2 bases respectively, with 11 bases between them. The germline V gene has CDR1 SEHNR and CDR2 FQNEAQ (reference sequence). This chain joins TRBV7-9 and TRBJ2-7; D may be TRBD1 (6 bases). This specimen consisted of PBMCs, obtained on the day of the first yellow fever vaccination. This clonotype was obtained from a man in his late teens or twenties who received the YFV17D yellow fever vaccine. Here the CDR3 DNA reads TGTGCCAGCAGCTTCCAGGGGCCGACCTACGAGCAGTACTTC. It translates to CASSFQGPTYEQYF.